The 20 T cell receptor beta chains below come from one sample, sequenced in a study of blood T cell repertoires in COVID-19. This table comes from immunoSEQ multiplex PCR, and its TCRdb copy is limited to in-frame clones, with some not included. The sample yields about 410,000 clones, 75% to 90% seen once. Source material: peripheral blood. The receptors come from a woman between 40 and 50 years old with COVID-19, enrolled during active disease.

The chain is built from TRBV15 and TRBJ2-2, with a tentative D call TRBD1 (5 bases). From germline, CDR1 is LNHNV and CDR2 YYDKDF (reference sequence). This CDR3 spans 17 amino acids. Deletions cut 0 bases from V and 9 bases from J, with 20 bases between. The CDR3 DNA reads TGTGCCACCAGCAGAGATAAGGGTTGGTCAGGGTTCCGGGAGCTGTTTTTT. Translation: CATSRDKGWSGFRELFF.

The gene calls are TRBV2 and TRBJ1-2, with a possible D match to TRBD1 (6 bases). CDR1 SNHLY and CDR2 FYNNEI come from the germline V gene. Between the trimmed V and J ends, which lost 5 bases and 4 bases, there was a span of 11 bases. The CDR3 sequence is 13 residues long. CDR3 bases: TGTGCCAGCAGTCTAGGGGACATCTATGGCTACACCTTC. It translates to CASSLGDIYGYTF.

This chain's CDR3 is CSVLPGQANTEAFF. CDR3 DNA: TGCAGCGTTCTTCCGGGACAGGCGAACACTGAAGCTTTCTTT. V is TRBV29-1 and J is TRBJ1-1; TRBD1 aligns across 8 bases. V dropped 5 bases and J dropped 1; count of bases not matched to a gene: 6. The CDR3 contains 14 residues. Germline V gives CDR1 SQVTM, CDR2 ANQGSEA.

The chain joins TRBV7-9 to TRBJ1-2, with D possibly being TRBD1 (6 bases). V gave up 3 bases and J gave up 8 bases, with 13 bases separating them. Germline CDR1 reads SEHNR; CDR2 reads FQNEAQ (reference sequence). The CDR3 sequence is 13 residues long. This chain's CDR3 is CASSFGGLEGYTF. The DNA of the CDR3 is TGTGCCAGCAGCTTCGGGGGGCTCGAGGGCTACACCTTC.

CDR3 protein: CASIRRGGRRNEQFF. As DNA, the CDR3 is TGTGCCAGCATTCGCCGGGGCGGGAGAAGGAATGAGCAGTTCTTC. The gene calls are TRBV27 and TRBJ2-1; TRBD2 matches 7 bases. The germline CDR1 and CDR2 sequences are MNHEY and SMNVEV (reference sequence). The ends lost 7 bases at V and 7 bases at J; junction bases unmatched: 13. There are 15 residues in the CDR3.

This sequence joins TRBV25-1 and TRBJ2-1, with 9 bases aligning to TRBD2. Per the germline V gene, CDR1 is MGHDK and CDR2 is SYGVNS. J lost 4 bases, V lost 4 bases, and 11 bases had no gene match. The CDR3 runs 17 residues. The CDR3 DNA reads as TGTGCCAGCAGTGGCAATAGCGGGAGTCGAGCATACAATGAGCAGTTCTTC. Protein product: CASSGNSGSRAYNEQFF.

Written as DNA, the CDR3 is TGCGCCAGCAGCCCAATTACTAACCGGGACAGCTTGAACGGCTACACCTTC. This codes for CASSPITNRDSLNGYTF. V is TRBV4-1 and J is TRBJ1-2, with TRBD1 matching over 7 bases. The CDR3 is made up of 17 amino acids. V was clipped by 4 bases and J by 8 bases; unmatched bases: 19. Germline V gene sequence: CDR1 MGHRA, CDR2 YSYEKL.

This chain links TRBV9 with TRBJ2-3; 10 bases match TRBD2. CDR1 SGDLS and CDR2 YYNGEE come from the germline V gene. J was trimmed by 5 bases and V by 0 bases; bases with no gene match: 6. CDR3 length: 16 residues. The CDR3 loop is CASSVDVAGGRDTQYF. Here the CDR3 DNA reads TGTGCCAGCAGCGTAGATGTAGCGGGGGGTAGAGATACGCAGTATTTT.

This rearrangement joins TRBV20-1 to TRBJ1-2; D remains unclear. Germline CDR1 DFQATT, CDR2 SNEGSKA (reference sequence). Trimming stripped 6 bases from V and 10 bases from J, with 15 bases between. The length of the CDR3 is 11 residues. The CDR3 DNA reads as TGCAGTGCGAAAGAAGCTCAACCCTACACCTTC. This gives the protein CSAKEAQPYTF.

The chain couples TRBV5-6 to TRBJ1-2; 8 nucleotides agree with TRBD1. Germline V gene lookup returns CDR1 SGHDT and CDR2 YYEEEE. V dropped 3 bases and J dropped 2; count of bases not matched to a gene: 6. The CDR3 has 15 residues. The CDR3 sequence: CASSYLGQGNYGYTF. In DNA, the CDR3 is TGTGCCAGCAGCTATTTAGGACAGGGCAACTATGGCTACACCTTC.

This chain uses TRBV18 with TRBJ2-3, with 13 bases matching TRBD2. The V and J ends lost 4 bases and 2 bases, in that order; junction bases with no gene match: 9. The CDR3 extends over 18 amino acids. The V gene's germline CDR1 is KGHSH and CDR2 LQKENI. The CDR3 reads CASSLLGLAGFSTDTQYF. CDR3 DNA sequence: TGTGCCAGCTCACTATTGGGACTAGCGGGGTTCTCCACAGATACGCAGTATTTT.

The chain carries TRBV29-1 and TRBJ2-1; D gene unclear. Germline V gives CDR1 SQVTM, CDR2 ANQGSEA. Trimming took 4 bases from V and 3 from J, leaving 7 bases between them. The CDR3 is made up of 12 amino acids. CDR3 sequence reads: CSVGRLYNEQFF. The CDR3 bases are TGCAGCGTTGGCCGACTCTACAATGAGCAGTTCTTC.

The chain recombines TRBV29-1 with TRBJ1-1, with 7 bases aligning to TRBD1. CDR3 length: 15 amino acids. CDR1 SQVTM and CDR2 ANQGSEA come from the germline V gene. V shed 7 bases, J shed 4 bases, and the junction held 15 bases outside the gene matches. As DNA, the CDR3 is TGCAGCGCTGCCCCCACGACAGGGACCCTCACTGAAGCTTTCTTT. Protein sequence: CSAAPTTGTLTEAFF. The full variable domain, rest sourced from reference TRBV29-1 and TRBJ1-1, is SAVISQKPSRDICQRGTSLTIQCQVDSQVTMMFWYRQQPGQSLTLIATANQGSEATYESGFVIDKFPISRPNLTFSTLTVSNMSPEDSSIYLCSAAPTTGTLTEAFFGQGTRLTVV.

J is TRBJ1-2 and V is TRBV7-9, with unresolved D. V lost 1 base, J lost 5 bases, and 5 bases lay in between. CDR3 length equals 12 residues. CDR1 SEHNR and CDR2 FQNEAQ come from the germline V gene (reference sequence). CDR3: CASSLDFYGYTF. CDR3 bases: TGTGCCAGCAGCTTAGACTTTTATGGCTACACCTTC.

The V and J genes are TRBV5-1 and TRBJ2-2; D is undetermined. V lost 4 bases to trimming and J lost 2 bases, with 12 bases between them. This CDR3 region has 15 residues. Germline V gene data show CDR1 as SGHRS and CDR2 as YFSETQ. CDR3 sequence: CASSVLSFNTGELFF. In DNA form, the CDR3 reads TGCGCCAGCAGCGTACTTAGCTTCAACACCGGGGAGCTGTTTTTT.

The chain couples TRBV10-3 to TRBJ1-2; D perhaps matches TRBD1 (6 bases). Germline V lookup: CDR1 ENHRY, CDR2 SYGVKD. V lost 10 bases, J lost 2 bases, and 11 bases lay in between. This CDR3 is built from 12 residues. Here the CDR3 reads CATQQGNYGYTF. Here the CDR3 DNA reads TGTGCCACACAACAGGGAAACTATGGCTACACCTTC.

The CDR3 region has the DNA TGTGCCAGCAGCTTCCGGACAGGGAGGGGCGAGCAGTACTTC. This translates into CASSFRTGRGEQYF. The genes are TRBV11-2 and TRBJ2-7; TRBD1 is a possible D gene (8 bases). The CDR3 sequence is 14 residues long. Germline V gives CDR1 SGHAT, CDR2 FQNNGV. V lost 3 bases, J lost 6 bases, and 15 bases lay in between.

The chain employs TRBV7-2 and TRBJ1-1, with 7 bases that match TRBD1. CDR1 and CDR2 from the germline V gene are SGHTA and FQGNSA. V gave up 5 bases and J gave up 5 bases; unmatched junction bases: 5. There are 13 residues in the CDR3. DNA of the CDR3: TGTGCCAGCAGCCAGGACAGGAGGACTGAAGCTTTCTTT. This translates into CASSQDRRTEAFF.

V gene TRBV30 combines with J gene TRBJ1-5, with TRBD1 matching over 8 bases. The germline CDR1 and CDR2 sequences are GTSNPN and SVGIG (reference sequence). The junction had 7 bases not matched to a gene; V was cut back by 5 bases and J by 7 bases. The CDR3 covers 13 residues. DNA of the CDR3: TGTGCCTGGGCCCAGGGGGCACGACAGCCCCAGCATTTT. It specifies CAWAQGARQPQHF.

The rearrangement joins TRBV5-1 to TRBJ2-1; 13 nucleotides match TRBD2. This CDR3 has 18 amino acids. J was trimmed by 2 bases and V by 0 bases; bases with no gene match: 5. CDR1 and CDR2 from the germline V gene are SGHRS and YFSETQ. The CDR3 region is CASSLELAGGLPYNEQFF. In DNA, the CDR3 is TGCGCCAGCAGCTTGGAACTAGCGGGGGGGCTGCCCTACAATGAGCAGTTCTTC.